Below, 32 T cell receptor beta chains from the same sample are listed, as sequenced in a study of blood T cell repertoires in COVID-19. The table came from immunoSEQ multiplex PCR; TCRdb's copy has only in-frame clones and leaves some out. The repertoire holds 220,000 or so clones, with more than 85% as singletons. The specimen sequenced was peripheral blood. Receptor source: a woman aged 45-65 years with COVID-19, enrolled during active disease.

The chain recombines TRBV28 with TRBJ1-2, with D possibly TRBD1 on 5 matching bases. V was pared by 4 bases and J by 6 bases, with 9 bases between. CDR3 length: 12 residues. The germline gives CDR1 MDHEN, CDR2 SYDVKM. CDR3 loop: CASSSGGDGYTF. CDR3 nucleotide sequence: TGTGCCAGCAGTTCTGGGGGGGATGGCTACACCTTC.

The J gene is TRBJ1-4, the V gene TRBV6-6, with 7 positions matching TRBD1. CDR3 size: 13 residues. The V segment lost 7 bases and the J segment 5 bases; nucleotides outside the gene matches: 4. Per the germline V gene, CDR1 is MNHNY and CDR2 is SVGAGI (reference sequence). The chain's CDR3 is CASKAGGNEKLFF. As DNA, the CDR3 is TGTGCCAGCAAGGCAGGGGGGAATGAAAAACTGTTTTTT.

V gene TRBV28 combines with J gene TRBJ2-5; 8 positions match TRBD1. The CDR3 totals 15 residues. Germline lookup yields CDR1 MDHEN and CDR2 SYDVKM. The trim removed 4 bases at V and 4 bases at J, leaving 8 bases unmatched. This chain's CDR3 is CASSSPQDRAETQYF. The CDR3 DNA follows: TGTGCCAGCAGTTCCCCCCAGGACAGGGCAGAGACCCAGTACTTC.

V usage is TRBV20-1 and J usage is TRBJ2-2; tentatively, D is TRBD1 (6 bases). The V end was cut by 3 bases, the J end by 3 bases, with 8 bases between. CDR1 is DFQATT and CDR2 is SNEGSKA in the germline V gene (reference sequence). The CDR3 spans 13 residues. DNA of the CDR3: TGCAGTGCTAGTCGACAGGACACCGGGGAGCTGTTTTTT. Amino acid sequence: CSASRQDTGELFF.

This clone was seen once. CDR3 region: CASSRPGGDKNIQYF. The DNA for the CDR3 is TGTGCCAGCAGCCGCCCGGGGGGGGACAAAAACATTCAGTACTTC. The chain combines TRBV11-1 with TRBJ2-4; TRBD2 matches 8 bases. V lost 5 bases to trimming and J lost 3 bases; unmatched junction nucleotides: 6. CDR1 is SGHAT and CDR2 is FQDESV in the germline V gene (reference sequence). CDR3 length: 15 amino acids.

The gene calls are TRBV19 and TRBJ1-6; 7 bases are shared with TRBD1. The CDR3 is made up of 15 amino acids. Germline CDR1 is LNHDA and CDR2 is SQIVND (reference sequence). V lost 4 bases to trimming and J lost 6 bases; unmatched junction nucleotides: 6. CDR3 in DNA: TGTGCCAGTAGTACGCAATACAGGGGTAATTCACCCCTCCACTTT. Protein: CASSTQYRGNSPLHF.

The chain joins TRBV7-9 to TRBJ2-3; 8 nucleotides match TRBD2. The CDR3 spans 13 residues. Trimming cost V 5 bases and J 5 bases; bases outside gene matches: 3. Germline lookup yields CDR1 SEHNR and CDR2 FQNEAQ (reference sequence). Here the CDR3 DNA reads TGTGCCAGCAGCCCGGGACTAGAAGATACGCAGTATTTT. As protein: CASSPGLEDTQYF.

V and J are TRBV11-3 and TRBJ2-3; the match to TRBD2 covers 8 bases. Germline values: CDR1 SGHNT, CDR2 YENEEA. CDR3 length equals 16 residues. V lost 6 bases and J lost 4; bases outside the gene matches: 12. The CDR3 sequence: CASSPRQRGSADTQYF. The CDR3 DNA follows: TGTGCCAGCAGTCCCCGGCAGCGGGGGTCGGCAGATACGCAGTATTTT.

The chain carries TRBV4-2 and TRBJ2-1, with 10 positions matching TRBD2. This CDR3 spans 16 amino acids. V shed 4 bases, J shed 2 bases, and the junction held 5 bases outside the gene matches. Germline CDR1 and CDR2: LGHNA and YNFKEQ. As DNA, the CDR3 is TGTGCCAGCAGCCCGCGGACTAGCGGCCCCTACAATGAGCAGTTCTTC. Its protein is CASSPRTSGPYNEQFF.

The rearrangement links TRBV21-1 to TRBJ1-6. TRBV21-1 represents a pseudogene. The CDR3 is 16 residues long. The CDR3 reads CASSKAWGGRNSPLHF. Written as DNA, the CDR3 is TGTGCCAGCAGCAAAGCTTGGGGGGGGAGGAATTCACCCCTCCACTTT.

This chain links TRBV11-2 with TRBJ2-7; the D gene is possibly TRBD2 (6 bases). Trimming took 5 bases from V and 4 from J, leaving 9 bases between them. The CDR3 loop spans 12 amino acids. Germline loops: CDR1 SGHAT, CDR2 FQNNGV. As DNA, the CDR3 is TGTGCCAGCAGCCCCGGGAGATACGAGCAGTACTTC. This gives the protein CASSPGRYEQYF.

V gene TRBV10-3 combines with J gene TRBJ1-2; weak D call: TRBD1 (6 bases). Looked up from germline, CDR1 is ENHRY and CDR2 is SYGVKD. CDR3 length: 15 amino acids. V lost 7 bases, J lost 0 bases, and 15 bases lay in between. The CDR3 coding sequence is TGTGCCATCACCCGGACAGTCTTAGCTAACTATGGCTACACCTTC. Residues: CAITRTVLANYGYTF.

The chain carries TRBV6-5 and TRBJ2-1, with TRBD2 identical over 12 bases. V shed 1 base and J 7 bases; nucleotides not matched to a gene: 5. There are 16 residues in the CDR3. Germline-derived CDR1 and CDR2 are MNHEY and SVGAGI. In DNA, the CDR3 is TGTGCCAGCAGTTACTGGGCTAGCGGGGGGGCAAATGAGCAGTTCTTC. It yields the protein CASSYWASGGANEQFF.

The V and J genes are TRBV18 and TRBJ1-4; 7 nucleotides line up with TRBD1. V lost 2 bases to trimming and J lost 8 bases; unmatched junction nucleotides: 8. Per the germline V gene, CDR1 is KGHSH and CDR2 is LQKENI. The CDR3 spans 15 residues. The CDR3 DNA reads TGTGCCAGCTCACCATTGCAGGGGGGAAGAGAAAAACTGTTTTTT. Translated: CASSPLQGGREKLFF.

This chain joins TRBV28 and TRBJ2-2; tentatively, D is TRBD2 (6 bases). The CDR3 loop spans 13 amino acids. Germline V gene data show CDR1 as MDHEN and CDR2 as SYDVKM. The V end lost 8 bases, the J end lost 6 bases, and 13 bases lay between the germline ends. The CDR3 DNA reads as TGTGCCAGCCGGAGCAGGGAGGCCGGGGAGCTGTTTTTT. This sequence encodes CASRSREAGELFF.

The chain carries TRBV6-5 and TRBJ1-1, with 7 nucleotides matching TRBD1. The CDR3 has 14 residues. V trimming: 5 bases; J trimming: 4 bases; junction bases outside the gene matches: 7. The germline V gene has CDR1 MNHEY and CDR2 SVGAGI. This chain's CDR3 is CASSQTGRGTEAFF. The DNA for the CDR3 is TGTGCCAGCAGTCAGACAGGGCGGGGCACTGAAGCTTTCTTT.

The chain has TRBV5-3 and TRBJ1-3; no reliable D call. TRBV5-3 is an open reading frame, and its role is uncertain. V was clipped by 5 bases and J by 0 bases, with 12 bases between them. This CDR3 is built from 15 residues. CDR3 region: CARRSDGVSGNTIYF. DNA of the CDR3: TGTGCCAGAAGGTCCGACGGGGTCTCTGGAAACACCATATATTTT.

V is TRBV27 and J is TRBJ2-7, with TRBD1 identical over 9 bases. Germline V gene lookup returns CDR1 MNHEY and CDR2 SMNVEV (reference sequence). The CDR3 runs 15 residues. Trimming at V came to 5 bases and at J to 3 bases, leaving 8 bases not matched to a gene. CDR3 in amino acids: CASSKLGQGSYEQYF. DNA of the CDR3: TGTGCCAGCAGTAAGTTGGGACAGGGTAGCTACGAGCAGTACTTC.

This sequence joins TRBV5-1 and TRBJ2-7; 11 bases agree with TRBD1. V lost 4 bases and J lost 4; bases outside the gene matches: 7. Germline values: CDR1 SGHRS, CDR2 YFSETQ. This CDR3 comprises 15 residues. The DNA for the CDR3 is TGCGCCAGCAGCCCATTTGGACAGGGGGCTTACGAGCAGTACTTC. Translating it yields CASSPFGQGAYEQYF.

The chain recombines TRBV12-3 or TRBV12-4 with TRBJ1-2; tentatively, D is TRBD1 (5 bases). Deletions cut 1 base from V and 8 bases from J, with 11 bases between. The CDR3 is 13 residues long. The CDR3 region is CASSLGSGSGYTF. CDR3 coding DNA: TGTGCCAGCAGTTTAGGGTCAGGGTCAGGCTACACCTTC.

This rearrangement joins TRBV6-5 to TRBJ1-1; D is unclear. V dropped 6 bases and J dropped 4 bases, with 12 bases sitting between them. This CDR3 has 13 amino acids. CDR1 is MNHEY, CDR2 SVGAGI, per germline. CDR3 sequence (DNA): TGTGCCAGCAGCGTGAGGGTGGGCACTGAAGCTTTCTTT. It codes for CASSVRVGTEAFF.

J is TRBJ2-2 and V is TRBV7-8; the match to TRBD1 covers 8 bases. The ends lost 3 bases at V and 4 bases at J; junction bases unmatched: 4. Germline-derived CDR1 and CDR2 are SGHVS and FQNEAQ. The CDR3 totals 15 residues. The CDR3 reads CASSLTGVSTGELFF. DNA of the CDR3: TGTGCCAGCAGCTTGACAGGGGTGAGCACCGGGGAGCTGTTTTTT. The variable domain in full, with the rest retrieved from reference TRBV7-8 and TRBJ2-2, is GAGVSQSPRYKVAKRGQDVALRCDPISGHVSLFWYQQALGQGPEFLTYFQNEAQLDKSGLPSDRFFAERPEGSVSTLKIQRTQQEDSAVYLCASSLTGVSTGELFFGEGSRLTVL.

This clone was seen more than once but under ten times. The chain recombines TRBV6-1 with TRBJ1-6, with no clear D. CDR1 and CDR2 from the germline V gene are MNHNS and SASEGT. Trimming cost V 2 bases and J 10 bases, with 12 bases left between them. The length of the CDR3 is 14 residues. CDR3 residues: CASSEIGVSSPLHF. The DNA for the CDR3 is TGTGCCAGCAGTGAAATCGGGGTATCGTCACCCCTCCACTTT.

The V and J genes are TRBV5-1 and TRBJ1-3; D might be TRBD1 (6 bases). CDR3 length: 15 amino acids. The ends were cut back, 4 bases at V and 0 bases at J, with 11 bases in the middle. The germline V gene has CDR1 SGHRS and CDR2 YFSETQ. The CDR3 reads CASSPGTRSGNTIYF. CDR3 nucleotide sequence: TGCGCCAGCAGCCCAGGGACACGCTCTGGAAACACCATATATTTT.

The chain links TRBV6-2 or TRBV6-3 to TRBJ2-3; 7 bases align to TRBD2. The CDR3 is 15 residues long. V dropped 2 bases and J dropped 3; count of bases not matched to a gene: 5. Germline lookup yields CDR1 MNHEY and CDR2 SVGEGT. The CDR3 is CASSYGRGRTDTQYF. The CDR3 DNA is TGTGCCAGCAGTTACGGGAGGGGACGGACAGATACGCAGTATTTT.

This rearrangement joins TRBV5-1 to TRBJ2-7, with 8 bases aligning to TRBD1. V lost 4 bases to trimming and J lost 2 bases; unmatched junction nucleotides: 8. Germline V gene data show CDR1 as SGHRS and CDR2 as YFSETQ. This CDR3 spans 15 amino acids. CDR3 sequence (DNA): TGCGCCAGCAGCCTTGGGACAGGCAAAACCTACGAGCAGTACGTC. As protein: CASSLGTGKTYEQYV.

In regard to this clone: Distinct nucleotide sequences in the sample also encode this CDR3. The rearrangement joins TRBV24-1 to TRBJ2-3, with D tentatively TRBD2 (7 bases). V was trimmed by 3 bases and J by 6 bases, leaving 12 bases between them. CDR3 length: 14 amino acids. The germline V gene has CDR1 KGHDR and CDR2 SFDVKD. The CDR3 loop is CATSDLGGADTQYF. The CDR3 DNA follows: TGTGCCACCAGTGATCTAGGGGGGGCGGATACGCAGTATTTT.

The chain carries TRBV7-9 and TRBJ1-3; 7 nucleotides align to TRBD1. V was pared by 6 bases and J by 4 bases, with 9 bases of the junction left unmatched. Looked up from germline, CDR1 is SEHNR and CDR2 is FQNEAQ (reference sequence). The CDR3 has 15 residues. CDR3 sequence: CASRQPGQVGNTIYF. DNA for the CDR3: TGTGCCAGCAGACAACCAGGACAGGTCGGAAACACCATATATTTT.

This clone was seen just once. The rearrangement joins TRBV12-3 or TRBV12-4 to TRBJ1-2; D not certain. The CDR3 length is 13 residues. The V gene lost 3 bases and the J gene lost 6 bases, with 11 bases spanning the gap. CDR3 sequence (DNA): TGTGCCAGCAGTTTTGTAGCGGCCGATGGCTACACCTTC. It encodes CASSFVAADGYTF.

This clone was seen only a few times. The chain joins TRBV5-1 to TRBJ2-7; TRBD2 agrees at 8 bases. Germline trimming cut 2 bases from V and 5 bases from J; bases unmatched to any gene: 6. CDR3 length: 14 residues. Per the germline V gene, CDR1 is SGHRS and CDR2 is YFSETQ. CDR3 region: CASSLSGGVNEQYF. The CDR3 DNA is TGCGCCAGCAGCTTATCCGGGGGGGTGAACGAGCAGTACTTC. The entire variable domain, with the rest obtained from reference TRBV5-1 and TRBJ2-7, is as follows: KAGVTQTPRYLIKTRGQQVTLSCSPISGHRSVSWYQQTPGQGLQFLFEYFSETQRNKGNFPGRFSGRQFSNSRSEMNVSTLELGDSALYLCASSLSGGVNEQYFGPGTRLTVT.

A single count supports this clone. The chain has TRBV30 and TRBJ1-2, with D perhaps matching TRBD1 (5 bases). CDR1 and CDR2 from the germline V gene are GTSNPN and SVGIG (reference sequence). The CDR3 length is 15 residues. Trimming pared 3 bases from V and 6 bases from J, leaving 20 bases between. The CDR3 DNA is TGTGCCTGGAGAGCTACCGGACACTTGTTTAATGGCTACACCTTC. This sequence encodes CAWRATGHLFNGYTF.

V is TRBV12-3 or TRBV12-4 and J is TRBJ1-2; maybe TRBD1 (5 bases). Trimming removed 5 bases from V and 6 bases from J, with 10 bases in between. CDR3 length equals 12 residues. The CDR3 bases are TGTGCCAGCAGTGGCAGGGTTGATGGCTACACCTTC. Amino acids: CASSGRVDGYTF.